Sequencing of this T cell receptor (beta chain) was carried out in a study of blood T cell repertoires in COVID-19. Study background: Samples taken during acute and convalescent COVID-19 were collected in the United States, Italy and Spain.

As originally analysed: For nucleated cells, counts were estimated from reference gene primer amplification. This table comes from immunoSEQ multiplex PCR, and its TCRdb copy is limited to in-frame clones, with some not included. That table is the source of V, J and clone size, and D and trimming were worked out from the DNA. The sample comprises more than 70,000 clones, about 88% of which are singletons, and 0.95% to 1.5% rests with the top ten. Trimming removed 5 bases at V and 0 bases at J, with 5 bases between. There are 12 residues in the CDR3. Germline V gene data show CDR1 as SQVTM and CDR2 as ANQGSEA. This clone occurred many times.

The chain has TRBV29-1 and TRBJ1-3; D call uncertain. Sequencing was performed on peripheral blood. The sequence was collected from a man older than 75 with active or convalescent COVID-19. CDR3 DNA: TGCAGCGTTTATAGCTCTGGAAACACCATATATTTT. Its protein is CSVYSSGNTIYF. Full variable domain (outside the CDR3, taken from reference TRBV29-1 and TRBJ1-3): SAVISQKPSRDICQRGTSLTIQCQVDSQVTMMFWYRQQPGQSLTLIATANQGSEATYESGFVIDKFPISRPNLTFSTLTVSNMSPEDSSIYLCSVYSSGNTIYFGEGSWLTVV.